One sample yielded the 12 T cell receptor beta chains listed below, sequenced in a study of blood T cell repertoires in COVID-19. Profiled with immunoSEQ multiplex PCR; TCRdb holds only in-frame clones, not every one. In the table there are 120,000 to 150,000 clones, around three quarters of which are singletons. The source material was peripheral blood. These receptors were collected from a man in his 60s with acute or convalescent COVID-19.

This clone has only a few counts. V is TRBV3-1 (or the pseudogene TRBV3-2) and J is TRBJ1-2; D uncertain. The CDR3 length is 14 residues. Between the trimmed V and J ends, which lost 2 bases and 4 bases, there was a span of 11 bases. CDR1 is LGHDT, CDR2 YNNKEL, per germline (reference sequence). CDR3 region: CASSQRRRLYGYTF. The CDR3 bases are TGTGCCAGCAGCCAAAGGAGGCGCCTCTATGGCTACACCTTC.

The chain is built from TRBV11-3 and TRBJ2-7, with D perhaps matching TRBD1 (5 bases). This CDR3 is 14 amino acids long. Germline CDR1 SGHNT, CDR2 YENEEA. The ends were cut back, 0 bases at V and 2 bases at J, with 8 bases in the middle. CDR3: CASSLEGQAYEQYF. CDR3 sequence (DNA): TGTGCCAGCAGCTTAGAGGGGCAGGCCTACGAGCAGTACTTC.

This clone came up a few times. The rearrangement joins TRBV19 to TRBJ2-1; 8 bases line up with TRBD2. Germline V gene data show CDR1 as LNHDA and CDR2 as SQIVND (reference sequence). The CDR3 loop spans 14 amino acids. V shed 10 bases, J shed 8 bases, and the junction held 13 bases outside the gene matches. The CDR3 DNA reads TGTGCCAATTCGGAGACTAGCGAGGGGTATGAGCAGTTCTTC. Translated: CANSETSEGYEQFF. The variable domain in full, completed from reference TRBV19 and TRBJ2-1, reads DGGITQSPKYLFRKEGQNVTLSCEQNLNHDAMYWYRQDPGQGLRLIYYSQIVNDFQKGDIAEGYSVSREKKESFPLTVTSAQKNPTAFYLCANSETSEGYEQFFGPGTRLTVL.

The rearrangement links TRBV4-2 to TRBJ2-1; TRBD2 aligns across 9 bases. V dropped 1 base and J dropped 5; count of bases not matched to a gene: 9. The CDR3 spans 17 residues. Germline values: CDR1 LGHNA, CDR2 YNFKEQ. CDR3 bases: TGTGCCAGCAGCCAAGGAACTGCTAGCGGGACCGACAATGAGCAGTTCTTC. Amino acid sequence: CASSQGTASGTDNEQFF.

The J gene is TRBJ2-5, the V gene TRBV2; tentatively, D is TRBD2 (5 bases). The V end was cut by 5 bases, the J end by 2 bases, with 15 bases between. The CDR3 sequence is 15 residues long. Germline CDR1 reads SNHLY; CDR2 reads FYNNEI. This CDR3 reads CASSNPWTLQETQYF. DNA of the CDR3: TGTGCCAGCAGTAACCCCTGGACTTTGCAAGAGACCCAGTACTTC.

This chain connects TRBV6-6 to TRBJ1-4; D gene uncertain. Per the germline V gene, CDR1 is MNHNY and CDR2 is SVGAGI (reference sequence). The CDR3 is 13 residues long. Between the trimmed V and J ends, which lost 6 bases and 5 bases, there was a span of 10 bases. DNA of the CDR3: TGTGCCAGCAGGGGCCCTCAAAATGAAAAACTGTTTTTT. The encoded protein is CASRGPQNEKLFF.

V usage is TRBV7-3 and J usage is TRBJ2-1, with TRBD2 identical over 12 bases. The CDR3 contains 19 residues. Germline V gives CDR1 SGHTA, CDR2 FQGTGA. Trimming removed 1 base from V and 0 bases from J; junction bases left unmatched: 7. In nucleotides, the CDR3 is TGTGCCAGCAGCTTAAGAGCGCCTAGCGGGAGGGTCTCCTACAATGAGCAGTTCTTC. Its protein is CASSLRAPSGRVSYNEQFF.

The CDR3 reads CASSLTEVPSDYGYTF. CDR3 nucleotide sequence: TGTGCCAGCAGCTTAACTGAGGTACCCTCGGACTATGGCTACACCTTC. The chain uses TRBV7-3 and TRBJ1-2; D ambiguous. The CDR3 is 16 amino acids. CDR1 SGHTA and CDR2 FQGTGA come from the germline V gene. V was shortened by 0 bases and J by 3 bases, with 14 bases between the two germline ends.

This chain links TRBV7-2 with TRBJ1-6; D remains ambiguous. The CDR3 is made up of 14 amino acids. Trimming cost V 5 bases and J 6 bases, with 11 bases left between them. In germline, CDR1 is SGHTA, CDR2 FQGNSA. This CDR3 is CASSLRNANSPLHF. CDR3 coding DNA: TGTGCCAGCAGCCTCAGGAATGCTAATTCACCCCTCCACTTT. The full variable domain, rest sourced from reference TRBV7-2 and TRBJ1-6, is GAGVSQSPSNKVTEKGKDVELRCDPISGHTALYWYRQSLGQGLEFLIYFQGNSAPDKSGLPSDRFSAERTGGSVSTLTIQRTQQEDSAVYLCASSLRNANSPLHFGNGTRLTVT.

CDR3 nucleotides: TGTGCCAGCAGCCTCGGAGGGACCTCACCGGATGGCTACACCTTC. Its translation is CASSLGGTSPDGYTF. The genes are TRBV7-2 and TRBJ1-2, with a tentative D call TRBD1 (5 bases). With 5 bases removed from V and 6 bases from J, the gap between germline ends came to 19 bases. Germline-derived CDR1 and CDR2 are SGHTA and FQGNSA. The CDR3 is made up of 15 amino acids.

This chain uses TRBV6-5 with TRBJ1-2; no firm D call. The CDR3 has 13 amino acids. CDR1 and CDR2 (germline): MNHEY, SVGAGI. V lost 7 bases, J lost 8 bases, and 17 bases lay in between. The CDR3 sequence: CASNPGLVGGYTF. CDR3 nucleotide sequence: TGTGCCAGCAACCCCGGACTAGTTGGGGGCTACACCTTC.

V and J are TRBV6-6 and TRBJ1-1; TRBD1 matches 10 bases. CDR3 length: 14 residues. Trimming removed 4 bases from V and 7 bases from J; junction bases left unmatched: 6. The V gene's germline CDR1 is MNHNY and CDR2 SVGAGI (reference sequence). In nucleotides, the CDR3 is TGTGCCAGCAGTTCGACAGGGGGCCAATATGAAGCTTTCTTT. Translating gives CASSSTGGQYEAFF.